What follows is one T cell receptor (beta chain) and its context. This CDR3 is 15 amino acids long. Germline CDR1 SGHAT, CDR2 FQDESV (reference sequence). V lost 1 base and J lost 5, with 14 bases in between. This sample was included in a study of blood T cell repertoires in COVID-19. Participants spanned ages about 18 to 90 years and resided in fewer than 30 US areas. Measured with immunoSEQ multiplex PCR; TCRdb has only the in-frame clones, and not every one. This sample has 200,000 or so clones; about 91% occur once, and the top ten carry approximately 2.1%. This sequence originates from a woman aged 35 to 49 with acute COVID-19. J is TRBJ2-5 and V is TRBV11-1; tentative D call: TRBD2 (5 bases). Material for sequencing was PBMCs or T cells enriched from blood (not recorded which). In DNA, the CDR3 is TGTGCCAGCAGCTTAGTTCCTCTGACGGGGGAGACCCAGTACTTC. Its translation: CASSLVPLTGETQYF.